This is a list of T cell receptor beta chains from one sample in a study of shared clonotypes between healthy human individuals. The method was immunoSEQ multiplex PCR; TCRdb's version includes in-frame clones alone and lacks a portion of them. The data contain 470,000 or so clones, approximately 80% of them singletons. The sequenced material came from PBMCs. These receptors all stem from a woman in her 40s in good health. Some clones in this sample may be carry-over from other donors' samples. CDR3s include the opening cysteine and the closing phenylalanine or tryptophan. D genes are given only for firm matches. Some rows have no size entry. The others give once, few or many, or a class for an expanded clone.

cdr3_nt cdr3_aa v_call d_call j_call clone_size cdr3_length
TGTGCCAGCAGACCCGGGACGCGGAGCACAGATACGCAGTATTTT CASRPGTRSTDTQYF TRBV5-4 NA TRBJ2-3 few 15
TGTGCCAGCAGCTTAGTTCTGGCGGGAGGGGCGTTCTTC CASSLVLAGGAFF TRBV7-2 TRBD2 TRBJ2-1 many 13
TGTGCCAGCAGTGAGGGCTATCTGAGCTCCTACGAGCAGTACTTC CASSEGYLSSYEQYF TRBV2 NA TRBJ2-7 NA 15
TGTGCCAGCGGAAGGGATGTAAGTCCGCGAGAGCAGTACTTC CASGRDVSPREQYF TRBV28 NA TRBJ2-7 NA 14
TGTGCCAGCAGCTTGACAGCGGGCCCTGCGTTACACAATGAGCAGTTCTTC CASSLTAGPALHNEQFF TRBV5-4 NA TRBJ2-1 NA 17
TGTGCCAGCAGCGTAGCCCCAACAGGGGTGGGAGAGACCCAGTACTTC CASSVAPTGVGETQYF TRBV9 TRBD1 TRBJ2-5 NA 16
TGTGCCAGCTCACCAGGGCTAGCGGGAGGTGAGCAGTTCTTC CASSPGLAGGEQFF TRBV18 TRBD2 TRBJ2-1 once 14
TGCAGCATCCGGCCGGGAGGCGAGTACGAGCAGTACTTC CSIRPGGEYEQYF TRBV29-1 TRBD2 TRBJ2-7 few 13
TGTGCCAGCAGCCCCGGGGAGACAGGGTACAATGAGCAGTTCTTC CASSPGETGYNEQFF TRBV21-1 NA TRBJ2-1 few 15
TGTGCCAGCAGCCAGGACAGACCCGGAAACACCATATATTTT CASSQDRPGNTIYF TRBV7-8 NA TRBJ1-3 once 14
TGCGCCAGCAGCCAAGTCGTATCCACTGAAGCTTTCTTT CASSQVVSTEAFF TRBV4-1 NA TRBJ1-1 NA 13
TGTGCCTGGAGCGAGGGCCCTGGTGGCTATGGCTACACCTTC CAWSEGPGGYGYTF TRBV30 NA TRBJ1-2 NA 14
TGTGCCAGCAGCGCACCGGGACTGACTTACAATGAGCAGTTCTTC CASSAPGLTYNEQFF TRBV2 NA TRBJ2-1 NA 15
TGTGCCAGCAGTTCTTACAGGGGATGGGCCCTCCACTTT CASSSYRGWALHF TRBV28 TRBD1 TRBJ1-6 NA 13
TGCGCCAGCATGGGAGGGTCCGCCGGGGACACCATATATTTT CASMGGSAGDTIYF TRBV10-2 NA TRBJ1-3 NA 14
TGTGCCAGCACCAGGGACTTGAACACTGAAGCTTTCTTT CASTRDLNTEAFF TRBV19 NA TRBJ1-1 NA 13
TGTGCCAGCAGCCAAGATCTCCAGGGAGGTTCTGGGGCCAACGTCCTGACTTTC CASSQDLQGGSGANVLTF TRBV4-2 NA TRBJ2-6 NA 18
TGCGCCAGCAGCCAACTAGCGGGGGGGAAAAACATTCAGTACTTC CASSQLAGGKNIQYF TRBV4-1 TRBD2 TRBJ2-4 NA 15
TGCAGCGTTGTAGGGGATACGCAGTATTTT CSVVGDTQYF TRBV29-1 NA TRBJ2-3 NA 10
TGTGCCAGCACCCCCAGTAGCGGGAGAGGCACAGATACGCAGTATTTT CASTPSSGRGTDTQYF TRBV7-9 TRBD2 TRBJ2-3 NA 16
TGTGCCAGCAGTTTGAGCCGGGTTCAAGGCTACACCTTC CASSLSRVQGYTF TRBV5-6 NA TRBJ1-2 NA 13
TGTGCCAGCAGCTTAACACCTCCGGGGCCGTATGGCTACACCTTC CASSLTPPGPYGYTF TRBV7-2 NA TRBJ1-2 NA 15
TGTGCCAGCAGCTTAGCAGGGAGCGCCTATGGCTACACCTTC CASSLAGSAYGYTF TRBV7-3 NA TRBJ1-2 NA 14
TGTGCCAGCAGCTTAGCAGTCGGGACAGACAACTACGAGCAGTACTTC CASSLAVGTDNYEQYF TRBV7-9 TRBD1 TRBJ2-7 NA 16
TGTGCCAGTAGTATGTGGACAGAAGAGACCCAGTACTTC CASSMWTEETQYF TRBV19 NA TRBJ2-5 NA 13
TGTGCCAGCAGTTTAGGGACAGGGGGGGGTCAGCCCCAGCATTTT CASSLGTGGGQPQHF TRBV27 TRBD1 TRBJ1-5 NA 15
TGCAGTGCCAAGAGCGGGCAGCCCCAGCATTTT CSAKSGQPQHF TRBV20-1 NA TRBJ1-5 once 11
TGTGCCAGCAGCCCCCCATGGCGGGATGGGCCGACCTACGAGCAGTACTTC CASSPPWRDGPTYEQYF TRBV11-2 NA TRBJ2-7 once 17
TGTGCCAGCAGTTACGGCAGATTCAATGAGCAGTTCTTC CASSYGRFNEQFF TRBV6-5 NA TRBJ2-1 NA 13
TGTGCCAGCAGCGGGACAGGGGCTGGAAACACCATATATTTT CASSGTGAGNTIYF TRBV5-6 TRBD1 TRBJ1-3 NA 14
TGTGCCAGCAGTTTACACTCTCTTTCTGTACAGCAGTTCTTC CASSLHSLSVQQFF TRBV28 NA TRBJ2-1 NA 14
TGCGCCAGCAGCCAAGAAGGGACTAGCGGGATCTACAATGAGCAGTTCTTC CASSQEGTSGIYNEQFF TRBV4-1 TRBD2 TRBJ2-1 NA 17
TGTGCCTGGAGTAATGGACTAGCGGCCCAAGAGACCCAGTACTTC CAWSNGLAAQETQYF TRBV30 TRBD2 TRBJ2-5 NA 15
TGTGCCAGCAGCTGGAAGCCGGGACAATGGACTGAAGCTTTCTTT CASSWKPGQWTEAFF TRBV5-6 NA TRBJ1-1 NA 15
TGTGCCTGGAGCGCCGAGGGGGTGCAGCCCCAGCATTTT CAWSAEGVQPQHF TRBV30 NA TRBJ1-5 NA 13
TGTGCCAGCAGTCCCTCGTCGACAGGACGTTATGGCTACACCTTC CASSPSSTGRYGYTF TRBV6-1 NA TRBJ1-2 NA 15
TGTGCCTGGAGGTACAGGGGGAACACTGAAGCTTTCTTT CAWRYRGNTEAFF TRBV30 TRBD1 TRBJ1-1 NA 13
TGCGCCAGCAGTTTTAGCGGGAGGACAGATACGCAGTATTTT CASSFSGRTDTQYF TRBV5-1 TRBD2 TRBJ2-3 NA 14
TGTGCCAGTAGGCAGGGGGCGTCGAACACCGGGGAGCTGTTTTTT CASRQGASNTGELFF TRBV19 TRBD1 TRBJ2-2 NA 15
TGTGCCAGCAGCCAAGGGACAGGGTCAACCTACGAGCAGTACTTC CASSQGTGSTYEQYF TRBV4-2 TRBD1 TRBJ2-7 NA 15
TGTGCCAGCAGGGGGGCCACGGGGGAGCAGTACTTC CASRGATGEQYF TRBV6-1 NA TRBJ2-5 NA 12
TGTGCCAGCTCACCACGGGCAGGGGCTTCCACCTACGAGCAGTACTTC CASSPRAGASTYEQYF TRBV18 NA TRBJ2-7 NA 16
TGTGCCAGCAGCTCACAGATGAACACTGAAGCTTTCTTT CASSSQMNTEAFF TRBV11-3 NA TRBJ1-1 NA 13
TGTGCCAGCAGTTATGGCCGTGAGCAGTTCTTC CASSYGREQFF TRBV6-5 NA TRBJ2-1 NA 11
TGTGCCAGCACCTGGAGCTTAACCGGGGAGCTGTTTTTT CASTWSLTGELFF TRBV27 NA TRBJ2-2 NA 13
TGCGCCAGCAGCGTCGGGACAGGGAGCGAGACCCAGTACTTC CASSVGTGSETQYF TRBV5-1 TRBD1 TRBJ2-5 NA 14
TGCAGCGTATCGGGCCCTTCCTACGAGCAGTACTTC CSVSGPSYEQYF TRBV29-1 NA TRBJ2-7 NA 12
TGCACCAGCAGCCAATCCATCCTAGCGGGAGAGACCGGGGAGCTGTTTTTT CTSSQSILAGETGELFF TRBV1 NA TRBJ2-2 NA 17
TGTGCCAGCAGTGGAAATAGCGAAAGGGAGCAGTTCTTC CASSGNSEREQFF TRBV2 NA TRBJ2-1 NA 13
TGCAGCGTTGCGGGGGCCGACACTGAAGCTTTCTTT CSVAGADTEAFF TRBV29-1 NA TRBJ1-1 NA 12
TGTGCCACCCCACAGGATGAAAAACTGTTTTTT CATPQDEKLFF TRBV27 NA TRBJ1-4 once 11
TGCGCCAGCAGCCAAGATTGGGACTACGAGCAGTACTTC CASSQDWDYEQYF TRBV4-3 NA TRBJ2-7 once 13
TGCGCCAGCAGCCTCCGACTGGCGGCCACCGGGGAGCTGTTTTTT CASSLRLAATGELFF TRBV4-1 NA TRBJ2-2 NA 15
TGTGCCAGCTCACCAGGACTAGCTGCGAACACCGGGGAGCTGTTTTTT CASSPGLAANTGELFF TRBV18 TRBD2 TRBJ2-2 NA 16
TGTGCCTGGAGTGGGGGGGGGAATCAGCCCCAGCATTTT CAWSGGGNQPQHF TRBV30 NA TRBJ1-5 once 13